A selection of T cell receptor beta chains follows, all from one sample in a study of CD8 T cells in Susac syndrome. TCRdb used MiXCR to reprocess the immunoSEQ multiplex PCR reads, holding one entry per CDR3 protein. Among about 170,000 distinct CDR3 sequences listed, about 96% were seen once. The source material was CD4+ T cells from PBMCs. Receptors were obtained from a human donor with Susac syndrome. Each CDR3 is given with its conserved first and last residue. A D gene is named only where the DNA matches it firmly. The listing skips clone size in some rows; elsewhere it reads once, few, many or a size class.

TGCAGTGCTAGAGTCCGGGGACTGGTATATACGCAGTATTTT | CSARVRGLVYTQYF | TRBV20-1 | . | . | TRBJ2-3
TGTGCCAGCAGCCGAGCGGGTCAGCCCCAGCATTTT | CASSRAGQPQHF | TRBV3-1 | . | . | TRBJ1-5
TGTGCCAGCAGTTTACCCGGCGGTCAGCCCCAGCATTTT | CASSLPGGQPQHF | TRBV6-5 | . | . | TRBJ1-5
TGTGCCACCAGGCCTAACAGGCCGGGCGGCTACACCTTC | CATRPNRPGGYTF | TRBV15 | . | . | TRBJ1-2
TGTGCCAGTAGCGGACAGGGCAACACCTACGAGCAGTACTTC | CASSGQGNTYEQYF | TRBV19 | TRBD1 | . | TRBJ2-7
TGTGCCAGCAGTGACGAACTGACGTCGCAAGAGACCCAGTACTTC | CASSDELTSQETQYF | TRBV2 | . | . | TRBJ2-5
TGCGCCAGCAGCTTGGAAGGTCCCGGTTCGATTCCTGGGGCCAACGTCCTGACTTTC | CASSLEGPGSIPGANVLTF | TRBV5-1 | . | . | TRBJ2-6
TGTGCCAGCAAAGTGGGCCCCTTGGAGACCCAGTACTTC | CASKVGPLETQYF | TRBV12-3/TRBV12-4 | . | . | TRBJ2-5
TGCAGCGTTGCACCGGGGCAATCAGATACGCAGTATTTT | CSVAPGQSDTQYF | TRBV29-1 | . | . | TRBJ2-3
TGTGCCAGCAGCTTGTGGGGGAACACTGAAGCTTTCTTT | CASSLWGNTEAFF | TRBV5-4 | . | . | TRBJ1-1
TGTGCCAGCAGTTTAATCGGAGGTGCCCAGTACTTC | CASSLIGGAQYF | TRBV12-3/TRBV12-4 | . | . | TRBJ2-5
TGTGCCAGCAGCTTGTGGCAGTACTTC | CASSLWQYF | TRBV7-9 | . | . | TRBJ2-7
TGTGCCAGCAGCTCCAACGAAAAACTGTTTTTT | CASSSNEKLFF | TRBV3-1 | . | . | TRBJ1-4
TGTGCCAGCAGCTTAAAGTTTACTAGCACAGATACGCAGTATTTT | CASSLKFTSTDTQYF | TRBV5-6 | . | . | TRBJ2-3
TGCAGCGTCCCCTCCGGGGTGGCGAACACTGAAGCTTTCTTT | CSVPSGVANTEAFF | TRBV29-1 | . | . | TRBJ1-1
TGTGCCAGCATTACCTCTGGGGCCAACGTCCTGACTTTC | CASITSGANVLTF | TRBV6-4 | . | . | TRBJ2-6
TGTGCCAGTAGTCCATACCACTTAAACACCGGGGAGCTGTTTTTT | CASSPYHLNTGELFF | TRBV19 | . | once | TRBJ2-2
TGTGCCAGCTCACCGGGACAGGGAGCTTTCTTT | CASSPGQGAFF | TRBV18 | TRBD1 | . | TRBJ1-1
TGTGCCAGCAGTCTACAGGGGGCATATGGCTACACCTTC | CASSLQGAYGYTF | TRBV12-3/TRBV12-4 | TRBD1 | . | TRBJ1-2
TGCAGTGCCACAGGGGTTCTAAGCACCGGGGAGCTGTTTTTT | CSATGVLSTGELFF | TRBV20-1 | TRBD1 | once | TRBJ2-2
TGCAGCGCCCAAATGACTAGCGGGACGAGTGAGCAGTACTTC | CSAQMTSGTSEQYF | TRBV29-1 | TRBD2 | few | TRBJ2-7
TGCAATCGTCAGGGCCCCAAGCAGCCCCAGCATTTT | CNRQGPKQPQHF | TRBV29-1 | . | once | TRBJ1-5
TGTGCCAGCAGCTTAGCTGGGACTAGTCTCCCGGGGAGAGATACGCAGTATTTT | CASSLAGTSLPGRDTQYF | TRBV7-2 | TRBD2 | . | TRBJ2-3
TGTGCCACCAGCAGAGATGGGCAGGGTGGCTACACCTTC | CATSRDGQGGYTF | TRBV15 | . | . | TRBJ1-2
TGTGCCAGCAGCTTCAGTACCAGGGGGGCGGCTGGCTACACCTTC | CASSFSTRGAAGYTF | TRBV7-9 | TRBD1 | . | TRBJ1-2
TGCAGTGTCCTCCCCGGGGGAGGAAGCAATCAGCCCCAGCATTTT | CSVLPGGGSNQPQHF | TRBV20-1 | . | . | TRBJ1-5
TGTGCCAGCTCACCACCTTTCGGGACAGGGGTTCAGTGGTACGAGCAGTACTTC | CASSPPFGTGVQWYEQYF | TRBV18 | TRBD1 | once | TRBJ2-7
TGTGCCAGCAGCGTAGGGGGCCTGCTGAATAATGAGCAGTTCTTC | CASSVGGLLNNEQFF | TRBV9 | . | . | TRBJ2-1
TGTGCCAGCAGCTTTAGCGGGAGAACGGGTGAGCAGTTCTTC | CASSFSGRTGEQFF | TRBV7-2 | TRBD2 | . | TRBJ2-1
TGTGCCAGCAGTTCCGGGTCTGGCAATCAGCCCCAGCATTTT | CASSSGSGNQPQHF | TRBV12-3/TRBV12-4 | . | once | TRBJ1-5
TGTGCCAGCAGTTACCCTCGGCCTAAAAACATTCAGTACTTC | CASSYPRPKNIQYF | TRBV6-2/TRBV6-3 | . | . | TRBJ2-4
TGCAGTGCTGAAGTCCTCGAGCAGTACTTC | CSAEVLEQYF | TRBV20-1 | . | . | TRBJ2-7
TGTGCCAGCAGCCACATTCTAGGCGCAGATACGCAGTATTTT | CASSHILGADTQYF | TRBV14 | . | . | TRBJ2-3
TGTGCCAGCAGTCCCATTATGACTCGGGGCCTCTACGAGCAGTACTTC | CASSPIMTRGLYEQYF | TRBV6-2/TRBV6-3 | . | . | TRBJ2-7
TGTGCCAGCAGCGCCAGGACTTCCAAGGAAAAACTGTTTTTT | CASSARTSKEKLFF | TRBV5-4 | . | . | TRBJ1-4
TGCAGCGTGACGTTGGGACAGGGGGCTGAGCAGTTCTTC | CSVTLGQGAEQFF | TRBV29-1 | TRBD1 | . | TRBJ2-1
TGTGCCACCAGTGGGACTAGCGGGAGGGTAAATGAGCAGTTCTTC | CATSGTSGRVNEQFF | TRBV24-1 | TRBD2 | . | TRBJ2-1
TGCGCCAGCAGCCCCAAGGGCATAGCGGGAGGACATGACAATGAGCAGTTCTTC | CASSPKGIAGGHDNEQFF | TRBV4-3 | TRBD2 | . | TRBJ2-1
TGCAGCGTGACAGGGGGGGACTATGGCTACACCTTC | CSVTGGDYGYTF | TRBV29-1 | TRBD1 | . | TRBJ1-2
TGTGCCAGCAGTCCCACAGGAGTGGGCTACACCTTC | CASSPTGVGYTF | TRBV27 | . | once | TRBJ1-2
TGCGCCAGCAGCCAAGATTTCCTGCCTGAGCAGTTCTTC | CASSQDFLPEQFF | TRBV4-1 | . | once | TRBJ2-1
TGTGCCAGCAGTTACTCGGTTCCCGCCCCCCGGGCCTACGAGCAGTACTTC | CASSYSVPAPRAYEQYF | TRBV6-2/TRBV6-3 | . | once | TRBJ2-7
TGTGCCAGCGCGAAGAGGCAACCGGCGGATACCCAGTACTTC | CASAKRQPADTQYF | TRBV7-9 | . | . | TRBJ2-5
TGTGCCAGCAGCTTAGGGGCAGTCGGAACCCAGTACTTC | CASSLGAVGTQYF | TRBV7-2 | . | . | TRBJ2-5
TGCAGTGCTAGACCAACAGGGGACTATGGCTACACCTTC | CSARPTGDYGYTF | TRBV20-1 | TRBD1 | . | TRBJ1-2
TGTGCCAGCAGCCCGGCGGGCAGGAACACTGAAGCTTTCTTT | CASSPAGRNTEAFF | TRBV5-4 | . | . | TRBJ1-1
TGTGCCAGTAGTTCGGCGGGAGGGCCCTACGAGCAGTACTTC | CASSSAGGPYEQYF | TRBV19 | TRBD2 | . | TRBJ2-7
TGTGCCAGTAGCCAGGGCGGTCAGCCCCAGCATTTT | CASSQGGQPQHF | TRBV3-1 | . | . | TRBJ1-5
TGCAGCGTATGGGACAGGGCTAGCGAGCAGTACTTC | CSVWDRASEQYF | TRBV29-1 | TRBD1 | . | TRBJ2-7
TGTGCCTGGAGTGTACCCAGCGGGAGTGGCGAGCAGTACTTC | CAWSVPSGSGEQYF | TRBV30 | TRBD2 | once | TRBJ2-7
TGTGCCAGCAGTTTAGGGCCCCCGGGGCTGAGCTCCTACGAGCAGTACTTC | CASSLGPPGLSSYEQYF | TRBV27 | . | . | TRBJ2-7
TGTGCCAGCTCACCGGCAGGGGTCGAGCAGTACTTC | CASSPAGVEQYF | TRBV18 | . | once | TRBJ2-7
TGTGCCATCAGCGCGACCGGGACAATGAACACTGAAGCTTTCTTT | CAISATGTMNTEAFF | TRBV10-3 | . | . | TRBJ1-1
TGTGCCAGCACCCCGGGCGGGGGGCCCACTGAAGCTTTCTTT | CASTPGGGPTEAFF | TRBV6-2/TRBV6-3 | . | . | TRBJ1-1
TGCAGTGCTACTTCCAATTCACCCCTCCACTTT | CSATSNSPLHF | TRBV20-1 | . | . | TRBJ1-6
TGTGCCAGCAGCTCCGACAGGGAATTCAACAGGGAGCAGTTCTTC | CASSSDREFNREQFF | TRBV5-4 | TRBD1 | . | TRBJ2-1
TGCAGTGCTGCCCGAGGGGGCCTAGGCGGATCGGACACCGGGGAGCTGTTTTTT | CSAARGGLGGSDTGELFF | TRBV20-1 | TRBD1 | . | TRBJ2-2
TGTGCCAGTAGTGGGTCACCCCTACACAATGAGCAGTTCTTC | CASSGSPLHNEQFF | TRBV19 | . | . | TRBJ2-1
TGCAGTGCTAACCGGATTACCTCAGGGGTCTCCTACGAGCAGTACTTC | CSANRITSGVSYEQYF | TRBV20-1 | . | few | TRBJ2-7